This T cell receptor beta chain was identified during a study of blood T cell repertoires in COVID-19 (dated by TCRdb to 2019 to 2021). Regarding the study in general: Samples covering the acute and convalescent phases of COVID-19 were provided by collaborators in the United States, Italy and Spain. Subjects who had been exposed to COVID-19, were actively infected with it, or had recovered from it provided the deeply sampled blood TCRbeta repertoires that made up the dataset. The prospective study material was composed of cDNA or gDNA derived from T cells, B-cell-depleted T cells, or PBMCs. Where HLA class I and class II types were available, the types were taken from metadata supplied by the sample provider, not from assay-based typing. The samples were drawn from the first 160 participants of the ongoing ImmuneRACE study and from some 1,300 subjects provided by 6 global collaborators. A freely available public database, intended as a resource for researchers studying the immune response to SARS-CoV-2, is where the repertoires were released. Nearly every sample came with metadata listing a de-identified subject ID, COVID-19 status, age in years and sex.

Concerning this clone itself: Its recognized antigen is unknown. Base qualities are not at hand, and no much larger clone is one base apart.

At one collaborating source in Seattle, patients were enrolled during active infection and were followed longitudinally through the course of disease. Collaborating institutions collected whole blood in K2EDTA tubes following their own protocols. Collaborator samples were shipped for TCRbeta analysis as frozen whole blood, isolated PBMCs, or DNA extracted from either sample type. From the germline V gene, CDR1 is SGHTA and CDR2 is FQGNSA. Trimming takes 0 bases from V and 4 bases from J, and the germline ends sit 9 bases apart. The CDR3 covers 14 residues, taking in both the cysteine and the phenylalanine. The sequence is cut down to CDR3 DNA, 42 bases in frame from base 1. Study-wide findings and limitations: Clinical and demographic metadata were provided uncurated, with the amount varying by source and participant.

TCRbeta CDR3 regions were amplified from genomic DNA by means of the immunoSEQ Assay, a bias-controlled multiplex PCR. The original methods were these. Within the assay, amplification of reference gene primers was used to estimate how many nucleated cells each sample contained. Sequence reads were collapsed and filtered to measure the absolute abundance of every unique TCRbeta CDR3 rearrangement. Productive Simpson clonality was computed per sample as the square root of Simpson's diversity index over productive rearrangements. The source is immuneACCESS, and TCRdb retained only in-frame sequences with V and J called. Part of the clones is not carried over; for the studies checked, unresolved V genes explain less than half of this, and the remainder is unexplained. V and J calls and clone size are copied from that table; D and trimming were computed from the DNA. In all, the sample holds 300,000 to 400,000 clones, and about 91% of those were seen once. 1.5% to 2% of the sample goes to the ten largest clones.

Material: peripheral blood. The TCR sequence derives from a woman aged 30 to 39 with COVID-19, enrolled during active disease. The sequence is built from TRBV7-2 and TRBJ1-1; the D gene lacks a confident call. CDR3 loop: CASSLARRSTEAFF. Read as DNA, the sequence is TGTGCCAGCAGCTTAGCCCGGAGGAGCACTGAAGCTTTCTTT.